Each of the 19 T cell receptor beta chains below was sequenced from the same sample in a study of T cell repertoires in cytomegalovirus infection. MiXCR, run by TCRdb on the reads, gives a single entry per CDR3 protein. This sample has hundreds of thousands of distinct CDR3 sequences, with around 31% found just once. Their specific antigens are unknown. This material consisted of cultured CD8+ T cells from PBMCs, taken from culture after CMV antigen stimulation. These receptors originate from a human donor in good health (CMV status not recorded). Some clones in this sample may be carry-over from other donors' samples.

This chain links TRBV7-6 with TRBJ2-4; D is perhaps TRBD1 (7 bases). The CDR3 loop spans 16 amino acids. Germline V gives CDR1 SGHVS, CDR2 FNYEAQ. The V gene lost 4 bases and the J gene lost 5 bases, with 18 bases spanning the gap. The CDR3 nucleotides are TGTGCCAGCAGCTCGCCAGGGGGGTTAGGGGAAAACATTCAGTACTTC. It codes for CASSSPGGLGENIQYF.

As concerns this clonotype: Germline is not matched at one junction end, which may reflect a read error. The chain links TRBV12-3 or TRBV12-4 to TRBJ1-4, with D hard to call. The CDR3 length is 13 residues. The CDR3 bases are TGTGCCAGCAATTTAAGTTCCCCCGAGAAACTGTTTTTT. Translating it yields CASNLSSPEKLFF.

This clonotype was counted between two and nine times. The chain couples TRBV12-3 or TRBV12-4 to TRBJ2-1; D call uncertain. V shed 8 bases and J shed 5 bases, with 16 bases lying between them. The CDR3 is 14 residues long. CDR3 DNA: TGTGCCAGCGCGACCGCCACCCCTCACAATGAGCAGTTCTTC. Protein sequence: CASATATPHNEQFF.

This clonotype was counted many times. This rearrangement joins TRBV4-2 to TRBJ1-5; D gene uncertain. Looked up from germline, CDR1 is LGHNA and CDR2 is YNFKEQ. The CDR3 totals 16 residues. V lost 2 bases, J lost 7 bases, and 18 bases lay in between. The CDR3 spells CASSQTLTVARQPQHF. CDR3 nucleotides: TGTGCCAGCAGCCAAACCCTGACGGTGGCTCGACAGCCCCAGCATTTT.

This clonotype was detected a few times. The chain joins TRBV7-9 to TRBJ2-5, with a possible D match to TRBD2 (7 bases). Between the trimmed V and J ends, which lost 7 bases and 4 bases, there was a span of 16 bases. This CDR3 comprises 14 residues. Germline V gene data show CDR1 as SEHNR and CDR2 as FQNEAQ (reference sequence). The CDR3 DNA reads TGTGCCAGCATCGAGGGGAGGGGGACAGAGACCCAGTACTTC. Translation gives CASIEGRGTETQYF.

This clonotype has only a few counts. The chain recombines TRBV6-1 with TRBJ2-7; D possibly matches TRBD1 or TRBD2 (5 bases each). This CDR3 comprises 14 residues. The germline V gene encodes CDR1 MNHNS and CDR2 SASEGT. V lost 6 bases, J lost 5 bases, and 17 bases lay in between. CDR3 coding DNA: TGTGCCAGCAGCCCGTCGGCAGGGACGCACGAGCAGTACTTC. It translates to CASSPSAGTHEQYF.

The rearrangement uses TRBV12-5 and TRBJ2-5; 7 nucleotides agree with TRBD1. The CDR3 is 14 residues long. Germline CDR1 LGHNT, CDR2 FRNRAP. V lost 2 bases, J lost 3 bases, and 3 bases stayed unmatched. As DNA, the CDR3 is TGTGCTAGTGGTTTGCTGGGGACAGAAGAGACCCAGTACTTC. Its translation is CASGLLGTEETQYF.

This clonotype was observed at least ten times. The chain employs TRBV12-3 or TRBV12-4 and TRBJ2-1; no clear D. CDR3 length equals 14 residues. Trimming cost V 5 bases and J 0 bases, with 8 bases left between them. The CDR3 region has the DNA TGTGCCAGCAGTCCGGGCAACTCCTACAATGAGCAGTTCTTC. Translation gives CASSPGNSYNEQFF.

This clonotype was observed a few times. The genes are TRBV4-3 and TRBJ2-4; 8 bases are a match to TRBD1. V trimming: 4 bases; J trimming: 7 bases; junction bases outside the gene matches: 6. Germline lookup yields CDR1 LGHNA and CDR2 YSLEER. This CDR3 is built from 14 residues. Here the CDR3 reads CASSRGQGWNIQYF. The CDR3 nucleotides are TGCGCCAGCAGCCGCGGACAGGGCTGGAACATTCAGTACTTC.

The table lists this clonotype with a few counts. The chain links TRBV7-9 to TRBJ2-7, with 8 bases aligning to TRBD1. V shed 4 bases, J shed 5 bases, and the junction held 7 bases outside the gene matches. The CDR3 spans 14 residues. CDR1 and CDR2 (germline): SEHNR, FQNEAQ (reference sequence). CDR3 DNA sequence: TGTGCCAGCAGCTCGTTGGACAGGGTACACGAGCAGTACTTC. This translates into CASSSLDRVHEQYF.

This clonotype was counted only a few times. The chain joins TRBV12-3 or TRBV12-4 to TRBJ2-1, with D tentatively TRBD2 (5 bases). The CDR3 length is 16 residues. V dropped 4 bases and J dropped 9 bases, with 22 bases sitting between them. For the CDR3, the DNA is TGTGCCAGCAGTTCAAGCGGACCCGTTCCAATCCGTGAGCAGTTCTTC. Translated, it gives CASSSSGPVPIREQFF.

This clonotype came up many times. The chain uses TRBV20-1 and TRBJ2-3, with 8 bases lining up with TRBD2. After removal of 4 bases from V and 4 bases from J, the junction contained 7 bases not matched to a gene. The CDR3 totals 14 residues. The germline CDR1 and CDR2 sequences are DFQATT and SNEGSKA (reference sequence). The CDR3 loop is CSAKAGGRADTQYF. The CDR3 DNA is TGCAGTGCTAAGGCGGGGGGTCGGGCAGATACGCAGTATTTT.

Only a few counts were recorded for this clonotype. The J gene is TRBJ2-5, the V gene TRBV12-3 or TRBV12-4; D is undetermined. CDR3 size: 12 residues. Trimming left V 5 bases short and J 9 bases short, with 13 bases between. The CDR3, as DNA: TGTGCCAGCAGTCCCTCGACCCTGTCCCAGTACTTC. This gives the protein CASSPSTLSQYF.

The J gene is TRBJ2-7, the V gene TRBV7-6; D is ambiguous. V dropped 4 bases and J dropped 7 bases, with 8 bases sitting between them. From germline, CDR1 is SGHVS and CDR2 FNYEAQ. The CDR3 is 11 amino acids. The DNA for the CDR3 is TGTGCCAGCAGCTCGAGTCGGGAGCAGTACTTC. Protein product: CASSSSREQYF.

The J gene is TRBJ2-1, the V gene TRBV6-6; D unresolved. The CDR3 totals 16 residues. Trimming removed 0 bases from V and 0 bases from J, with 9 bases in between. Germline-derived CDR1 and CDR2 are MNHNY and SVGAGI (reference sequence). The CDR3 loop reads CASSYSNSRSYNEQFF. CDR3 nucleotide sequence: TGTGCCAGCAGTTACTCGAACAGCCGCTCCTACAATGAGCAGTTCTTC.

This clonotype was seen more than once but under ten times. The chain's CDR3 is CASSLKGGFFRNTEAFF. In DNA form, the CDR3 reads TGTGCCAGCAGCTTGAAAGGGGGCTTTTTCCGGAACACTGAAGCTTTCTTT. The chain employs TRBV5-5 and TRBJ1-1; TRBD1 agrees at 7 bases. The CDR3 is made up of 17 amino acids. Germline V gene lookup returns CDR1 SGHKS and CDR2 YYEKEE (reference sequence). The V and J ends lost 1 base and 1 base, in that order; junction bases with no gene match: 10.

This clonotype was picked up a small number of times. The chain employs TRBV6-6 and TRBJ1-4; D is undetermined. Per the germline V gene, CDR1 is MNHNY and CDR2 is SVGAGI (reference sequence). V was trimmed by 5 bases and J by 3 bases, leaving 13 bases between them. This CDR3 has 15 residues. The CDR3 DNA sequence: TGTGCCAGCAGTGCCCTACCGCCTCCTAATGAAAAACTGTTTTTT. Translating it yields CASSALPPPNEKLFF.

This chain joins TRBV20-1 and TRBJ1-2, with D unresolved. CDR1 is DFQATT, CDR2 SNEGSKA, per germline (reference sequence). The CDR3 is made up of 13 amino acids. V was clipped by 6 bases and J by 4 bases, with 15 bases between them. CDR3 residues: CSALDPAAYGYTF. The CDR3 nucleotides read TGCAGTGCGTTGGACCCCGCGGCCTATGGCTACACCTTC.

This clonotype has just a few counts. J is TRBJ1-4 and V is TRBV7-9; D not certain. V was shortened by 5 bases and J by 8 bases, with 12 bases between the two germline ends. Looked up from germline, CDR1 is SEHNR and CDR2 is FQNEAQ (reference sequence). The CDR3 runs to 13 residues. CDR3 nucleotide sequence: TGTGCCAGCAGCGCCTTAACCCGGGAAAAACTGTTTTTT. Translation: CASSALTREKLFF.